This entry lists 2 T cell receptor beta chains sequenced from one sample in a study of graft-versus-host responses after intestinal transplantation. Sequencing used immunoSEQ multiplex PCR; TCRdb keeps in-frame clones, though not all of them. The sample has 25,000 or so clones; roughly 80% are singletons. Which antigens these TCRs recognize remains unknown. This sample comprised unstimulated CD4+ T cells sorted from spleen or lymph node cells, obtained before intestinal transplant. These receptors were collected from a human donor who received an intestinal transplant.

This clone came up once. The V call is TRBV18, the J call TRBJ1-6; D is perhaps TRBD1 (5 bases). This CDR3 has 15 amino acids. V lost 3 bases and J 7 bases, leaving 13 bases between the germline ends. The germline V gene encodes CDR1 KGHSH and CDR2 LQKENI. This CDR3 reads CASSPTRVGNSPLHF. The CDR3 DNA reads TGTGCCAGCTCACCGACCAGGGTAGGGAATTCACCCCTCCACTTT.

The rearrangement joins TRBV2 to TRBJ2-5, with 12 bases that match TRBD2. The length of the CDR3 is 15 residues. The germline CDR1 and CDR2 sequences are SNHLY and FYNNEI. Trimming removed 7 bases from V and 1 base from J; junction bases left unmatched: 4. The DNA of the CDR3 is TGTGCCAGCACTAGCGGGGGGGCGTCCCAAGAGACCCAGTACTTC. This translates into CASTSGGASQETQYF.